This T cell receptor (beta chain) came from a study of long-term antiretroviral therapy in people with HIV. This CDR3 has 14 amino acids. V was cut by 0 bases and J by 5 bases, with 10 bases left in between. Germline V lookup: CDR1 SGHRS, CDR2 YFSETQ. It was version v3.0 of the immunoSEQ assay that was run at survey level. The assay was immunoSEQ multiplex PCR, and TCRdb's table has in-frame clones only and misses some. The table includes about 12,000 clones, roughly 80% detected once. The rearrangement uses TRBV5-1 and TRBJ2-3; D tentatively fits TRBD1 or TRBD2 (5 bases each). The sequence was obtained from a middle-aged woman with HIV. Sequenced material: unsorted PBMCs, taken 0.8 years before starting antiretroviral therapy. In DNA form, the CDR3 reads TGCGCCAGCAGCTTGGGGGGGAAAGGAGATACGCAGTATTTT. Translating it yields CASSLGGKGDTQYF.